Listed here is a single T cell receptor beta chain. The data originate from a study of blood T cell repertoires in COVID-19. The wider study: Whether acute or convalescent, the COVID-19 samples came from the United States, Italy and Spain. T cells, B-cell-depleted T cells, or PBMCs supplied cDNA or gDNA.

Authors' processing steps: Reference gene primer amplification gave nucleated cell count estimates. Sequenced by immunoSEQ multiplex PCR; TCRdb stores in-frame clones only, minus some. The DNA was the basis for D and trimming; V, J and clone size are from that table. The table records around 400,000 clones, roughly 86% of them present only once. Seattle patients were enrolled during active infection and followed longitudinally. This CDR3 region has 17 residues. The J segment lost 4 bases and the V segment lost 5 bases, leaving 11 bases of the junction unmatched. Per germline, CDR1 SEHNR and CDR2 FQNEAQ (reference sequence).

The TCR was taken from a woman aged 25 to 39 with COVID-19, enrolled during active disease. Sequenced: peripheral blood. J is TRBJ2-1 and V is TRBV7-9, with 10 bases identical to TRBD2. CDR3 sequence reads: CASSPRGGLAPYNEQFF. CDR3 in DNA: TGTGCCAGCAGCCCGCGGGGGGGACTAGCGCCTTACAATGAGCAGTTCTTC.